The 28 T cell receptor beta chains below were found in one sample sequenced in a study of blood T cell repertoires in COVID-19. Here immunoSEQ multiplex PCR was the method, and the copy in TCRdb shows in-frame clones only, minus some. Here the sample spans 30,000 to 50,000 clones, roughly nine tenths being singletons. The sample comprised peripheral blood. These receptors came from a woman aged 30 to 39 in a cohort sampled during active COVID-19.

The gene calls are TRBV5-4 and TRBJ1-1; TRBD1 agrees at 8 bases. Germline CDR1 and CDR2: SGHNT and YYREEE (reference sequence). Trimming at V came to 4 bases and at J to 4 bases, leaving 6 bases not matched to a gene. The CDR3 is 14 amino acids. The CDR3 is CASSAPQGGTEAFF. The CDR3 nucleotides read TGTGCCAGCAGCGCGCCACAGGGGGGCACTGAAGCTTTCTTT.

The CDR3 protein is CASGLAASGTGELFF. The CDR3 region has the DNA TGTGCCAGCGGTTTAGCGGCCTCGGGCACCGGGGAGCTGTTTTTT. This rearrangement joins TRBV9 to TRBJ2-2, with a tentative D call TRBD2 (6 bases). V was clipped by 7 bases and J by 4 bases, with 17 bases between them. The CDR3 has 15 residues. In germline, CDR1 is SGDLS, CDR2 YYNGEE.

The V and J genes are TRBV5-1 and TRBJ2-2; weak D call: TRBD1 (6 bases). The CDR3 loop spans 15 amino acids. Trimming stripped 0 bases from V and 1 base from J, with 7 bases between. From germline, CDR1 is SGHRS and CDR2 YFSETQ. The CDR3 DNA sequence: TGCGCCAGCAGCTTGGTACAGGGGAACACCGGGGAGCTGTTTTTT. This codes for CASSLVQGNTGELFF.

This CDR3 is CATTARDKSYEQYF. The CDR3 DNA reads as TGTGCCACCACAGCCCGGGACAAATCCTACGAGCAGTACTTC. The chain is built from TRBV2 and TRBJ2-7, with TRBD1 as a possible D gene (6 bases). Germline CDR1 reads SNHLY; CDR2 reads FYNNEI. Trimming pared 10 bases from V and 1 base from J, leaving 17 bases between. The CDR3 sequence is 14 residues long.

V is TRBV30 and J is TRBJ1-2, with D maybe TRBD1 (6 bases). Germline values: CDR1 GTSNPN, CDR2 SVGIG (reference sequence). The V gene lost 8 bases and the J gene lost 8 bases, with 18 bases spanning the gap. The CDR3 length is 12 residues. The CDR3 spells CAGTRDIGGYTF. Written as DNA, the CDR3 is TGTGCCGGGACTCGGGACATAGGAGGCTACACCTTC.

This clone was detected only a few times. The chain carries TRBV5-4 and TRBJ2-1, with D tentatively TRBD1 (5 bases). V was trimmed by 3 bases and J by 6 bases, leaving 13 bases between them. CDR1 and CDR2 from the germline V gene are SGHNT and YYREEE (reference sequence). The CDR3 has 14 residues. CDR3 nucleotides: TGTGCCAGCAGCTGGGGCCAGCCGGGCAATGAGCAGTTCTTC. Protein product: CASSWGQPGNEQFF.

The chain carries TRBV6-6 and TRBJ1-4; TRBD1 is a possible D gene (5 bases). This CDR3 comprises 14 residues. V lost 2 bases and J lost 7, with 11 bases in between. CDR1 and CDR2 from the germline V gene are MNHNY and SVGAGI (reference sequence). CDR3 sequence: CASSYNQGTEKLFF. CDR3 DNA: TGTGCCAGCAGTTACAATCAGGGAACTGAAAAACTGTTTTTT.

The rearrangement links TRBV19 to TRBJ2-1; D is possibly TRBD2 (6 bases). Looked up from germline, CDR1 is LNHDA and CDR2 is SQIVND (reference sequence). The CDR3 is made up of 14 amino acids. The V and J ends lost 9 bases and 9 bases respectively, with 21 bases between them. The chain's CDR3 is CASRGAGGLSEQFF. The CDR3 DNA reads as TGTGCCAGCCGAGGGGCAGGAGGGCTCTCTGAGCAGTTCTTC.

The V gene is TRBV30, the J gene TRBJ1-4; perhaps TRBD1 as D (5 bases). CDR1 is GTSNPN and CDR2 is SVGIG in the germline V gene (reference sequence). The CDR3 extends over 15 amino acids. Trimming stripped 0 bases from V and 4 bases from J, with 12 bases between. This CDR3 is CAWSVQRGFNEKLFF. The CDR3 nucleotides are TGTGCCTGGAGTGTACAAAGGGGTTTTAATGAAAAACTGTTTTTT.

The V and J genes are TRBV7-2 and TRBJ2-6, with 9 bases identical to TRBD1. V was pared by 6 bases and J by 2 bases, with 2 bases of the junction left unmatched. Germline V lookup: CDR1 SGHTA, CDR2 FQGNSA. The CDR3 is made up of 15 amino acids. CDR3 nucleotide sequence: TGTGCCAGCAGTAACAGGGGGCCTGGGGCCAACGTCCTGACTTTC. Protein sequence: CASSNRGPGANVLTF.

The chain links TRBV24-1 to TRBJ1-5, with D perhaps TRBD1 (5 bases). V dropped 3 bases and J dropped 9 bases, with 11 bases sitting between them. Germline loops: CDR1 KGHDR, CDR2 SFDVKD. This CDR3 spans 13 amino acids. CDR3 DNA: TGTGCCACCAGTGATGCAGGGTTTAGGCCCCAGCATTTT. Encoded protein: CATSDAGFRPQHF.

The CDR3 region is CASSEGEREAKNIQYF. The CDR3 coding sequence is TGCGCCAGCAGTGAGGGAGAGCGGGAGGCCAAAAACATTCAGTACTTC. The J gene is TRBJ2-4, the V gene TRBV10-1, with 8 bases lining up with TRBD2. With 2 bases clipped from V and 1 base from J, the junction kept 4 bases outside the gene matches. CDR1 is WNHNN and CDR2 is SYGVQD in the germline V gene (reference sequence). The CDR3 is 16 residues long.

A single count supports this clone. The V gene is TRBV7-2, the J gene TRBJ2-4; maybe TRBD2 (6 bases). With 1 base removed from V and 0 bases from J, the gap between germline ends came to 13 bases. The CDR3 runs 17 residues. Germline assignment: CDR1 SGHTA and CDR2 FQGNSA. The CDR3 nucleotides read TGTGCCAGCAGCTTAGGCTCGGGAGCTCAAGCCAAAAACATTCAGTACTTC. Translating it yields CASSLGSGAQAKNIQYF.

This clone showed up just a few times. The rearrangement links TRBV21-1 to TRBJ1-1. TRBV21-1 is a pseudogene. The length of the CDR3 is 16 residues. CDR3: CASSVRPGRQNTEAFF. For the CDR3, the DNA is TGTGCCAGCAGCGTGAGACCAGGGAGGCAGAACACTGAAGCTTTCTTT.

The chain has TRBV18 and TRBJ2-1; TRBD1 aligns across 8 bases. The CDR3 consists of 14 residues. V trimming: 6 bases; J trimming: 7 bases; junction bases outside the gene matches: 8. The germline V gene encodes CDR1 KGHSH and CDR2 LQKENI. Written as DNA, the CDR3 is TGTGCCAGCTCGCCAGGGGGCATTGGGAATGAGCAGTTCTTC. It translates to CASSPGGIGNEQFF.

V gene TRBV5-1 combines with J gene TRBJ1-2; weak D call: TRBD1 (5 bases). Germline CDR1 reads SGHRS; CDR2 reads YFSETQ. V was cut by 3 bases and J by 8 bases, with 14 bases left in between. The CDR3 is 13 residues long. In nucleotides, the CDR3 is TGCGCCAGCAGCTCGGCGGGACCCTCAGGCTACACCTTC. Amino acids: CASSSAGPSGYTF.

The chain recombines TRBV29-1 with TRBJ2-1; the D gene is possibly TRBD2 (5 bases). Per germline, CDR1 SQVTM and CDR2 ANQGSEA. This CDR3 comprises 13 residues. Trimming took 7 bases from V and 3 from J, leaving 13 bases between them. This CDR3 is CSGSSGDYNEQFF. CDR3 sequence (DNA): TGCAGCGGATCCAGCGGAGACTACAATGAGCAGTTCTTC.

The V and J genes are TRBV27 and TRBJ2-7; TRBD1 might be the D (5 bases). Germline V gives CDR1 MNHEY, CDR2 SMNVEV (reference sequence). V lost 5 bases and J lost 3, with 11 bases in between. This CDR3 is built from 13 residues. CDR3 sequence reads: CASSPNRNYEQYF. CDR3 sequence (DNA): TGTGCCAGCAGTCCTAACAGGAACTACGAGCAGTACTTC.

The genes are TRBV6-5 and TRBJ2-7, with 7 bases that match TRBD2. The CDR3 contains 13 residues. Germline trimming cut 7 bases from V and 2 bases from J; bases unmatched to any gene: 5. Per germline, CDR1 MNHEY and CDR2 SVGAGI. The CDR3 spells CASTLAAAYEQYF. CDR3 in DNA: TGTGCCAGCACTCTAGCGGCCGCCTACGAGCAGTACTTC.

The chain links TRBV5-8 to TRBJ1-4; D ambiguous. Trimming left V 4 bases short and J 4 bases short, with 11 bases between. Germline assignment: CDR1 SGHTS and CDR2 YDEGEE. The CDR3 loop spans 14 amino acids. The CDR3 region is CASSPGLINEKLFF. As DNA, the CDR3 is TGTGCCAGCAGCCCCGGACTGATTAATGAAAAACTGTTTTTT.

The rearrangement joins TRBV2 to TRBJ1-1; 7 nucleotides agree with TRBD1. The CDR3 contains 16 residues. V was pared by 1 base and J by 3 bases, with 8 bases of the junction left unmatched. Germline CDR1 is SNHLY and CDR2 is FYNNEI. The CDR3 coding sequence is TGTGCCAGCAGTGAAGAGGGGGCGAGGGGCCACACTGAAGCTTTCTTT. It yields the protein CASSEEGARGHTEAFF.

This clone was found a few times. Other DNA sequences in the same sample also yield this CDR3. The chain carries TRBV9 and TRBJ1-2, with a weak D call TRBD1 (6 bases). CDR3 length equals 15 residues. The ends were cut back, 0 bases at V and 0 bases at J, with 9 bases in the middle. Germline lookup yields CDR1 SGDLS and CDR2 YYNGEE. The CDR3 sequence: CASSVGGQSNYGYTF. CDR3 bases: TGTGCCAGCAGCGTAGGCGGACAGTCTAACTATGGCTACACCTTC.

This chain uses TRBV19 with TRBJ1-3; perhaps TRBD1 as D (5 bases). Between the trimmed V and J ends, which lost 3 bases and 0 bases, there was a span of 9 bases. The CDR3 extends over 15 amino acids. Per the germline V gene, CDR1 is LNHDA and CDR2 is SQIVND (reference sequence). The CDR3 region is CASSMGDFSGNTIYF. The CDR3 DNA follows: TGTGCCAGTAGTATGGGGGACTTCTCTGGAAACACCATATATTTT.

This sequence joins TRBV7-9 and TRBJ2-7; 12 bases are shared with TRBD2. This CDR3 has 16 residues. Germline V gene sequence: CDR1 SEHNR, CDR2 FQNEAQ (reference sequence). Trimming cost V 2 bases and J 3 bases; bases outside gene matches: 5. DNA for the CDR3: TGTGCCAGCAGCTTAATCGGACTAGCGGGATACTACGAGCAGTACTTC. Its protein product is CASSLIGLAGYYEQYF.

The chain carries TRBV27 and TRBJ2-7; 9 nucleotides agree with TRBD2. In germline, CDR1 is MNHEY, CDR2 SMNVEV (reference sequence). There are 15 residues in the CDR3. V lost 3 bases to trimming and J lost 5 bases; unmatched junction nucleotides: 8. This chain's CDR3 is CASSFLAGVGDEQYF. The CDR3 region has the DNA TGTGCCAGCAGTTTTTTAGCGGGAGTTGGGGACGAGCAGTACTTC.

V and J are TRBV24-1 and TRBJ2-3; D is possibly TRBD2 (6 bases). V was cut by 0 bases and J by 2 bases, with 8 bases left in between. Germline lookup yields CDR1 KGHDR and CDR2 SFDVKD. The CDR3 has 15 residues. The CDR3 sequence is CATSDLGDSTDTQYF. CDR3 in DNA: TGTGCCACCAGTGATTTGGGGGACTCCACAGATACGCAGTATTTT.

The rearrangement joins TRBV2 to TRBJ2-5; D is unresolved. Germline loops: CDR1 SNHLY, CDR2 FYNNEI. The CDR3 consists of 15 residues. Trimming cost V 0 bases and J 9 bases, with 17 bases left between them. Written as DNA, the CDR3 is TGTGCCAGCAGTGAAGCGCTGAGCCGAGGTTGGGCCCAGTACTTC. As protein: CASSEALSRGWAQYF.

The V gene is TRBV19, the J gene TRBJ2-5, with 11 bases that match TRBD2. J was trimmed by 4 bases and V by 1 base; bases with no gene match: 5. In germline, CDR1 is LNHDA, CDR2 SQIVND (reference sequence). This CDR3 is built from 16 residues. CDR3: CASSIGMTSGTETQYF. The CDR3, as DNA: TGTGCCAGTAGTATAGGTATGACTAGCGGGACAGAGACCCAGTACTTC.